This T cell receptor beta chain stems from a study of cytomegalovirus exposure and HLA in healthy donors. Study-level points and caveats: Confirmation in vitro established that a few CMV-associated chains were specific for CMV antigens. It was 164 TCR beta chains that were listed as cytomegalovirus-associated.

Produced via immunoSEQ multiplex PCR; TCRdb's table is partial and in-frame only. The profile shows tens of thousands of clones, 85% to 90% of them singletons. This CDR3 has 14 residues. Unmatched junction bases numbered 2, after V lost 3 bases and J lost 3 bases. From germline, CDR1 is MDHEN and CDR2 SYDVKM. In regard to this clone: Its target is not known.

The receptor comes from a woman aged 18-29 years in good health and CMV-seronegative. V is TRBV28 and J is TRBJ2-1, with 7 bases matching TRBD2. The sequenced sample was PBMCs. The CDR3 sequence: CASSLSSGYNEQFF. CDR3 coding DNA: TGTGCCAGCAGTTTGTCTAGCGGCTACAATGAGCAGTTCTTC. Variable domain in full (rest from reference TRBV28 and TRBJ2-1): DVKVTQSSRYLVKRTGEKVFLECVQDMDHENMFWYRQDPGLGLRLIYFSYDVKMKEKGDIPEGYSVSREKKERFSLILESASTNQTSMYLCASSLSSGYNEQFFGPGTRLTVL.